Listed here is a single T cell receptor beta chain. What it recognizes is unknown. Generated by immunoSEQ multiplex PCR, the TCRdb table keeps only in-frame clones and is missing some. This table has approximately 130,000 clones, about 85% appearing once. V shed 0 bases and J shed 4 bases, with 7 bases lying between them. CDR3 length equals 13 residues. Germline CDR1 and CDR2: SGHRS and YFSETQ. This specimen belongs to a study of cytomegalovirus exposure and HLA in healthy donors. Study-wide findings and caveats: Cytomegalovirus status was reportedly diagnosed by the classifier with high sensitivity and specificity. The listing of 150 to 200 TCR beta chains classed them as cytomegalovirus-associated.

J is TRBJ1-1 and V is TRBV5-1; D is unresolved. The origin of this receptor is a woman between 25 and 40 years old in good health and CMV-seronegative. What was sequenced was PBMCs. CDR3 in amino acids: CASSLAQFTEAFF. The CDR3 DNA reads as TGCGCCAGCAGCTTGGCCCAGTTCACTGAAGCTTTCTTT.